This is a list of T cell receptor beta chains from one sample in a study of blood T cell repertoires in COVID-19. Clones were sequenced by immunoSEQ multiplex PCR, and TCRdb holds only the in-frame ones, with some missing. The sample includes around 330,000 clones, around 86% of them seen just once. Input material: PBMCs or T cells enriched from blood (not recorded which). All receptors derive from a man in his sixties who had recovered from COVID-19. Each CDR3 is given with its conserved first and last residue. The D gene is left open where the match is weak. Clone size is given for some rows only: seen once, a few or many times, or a class if the clone is expanded.

J gene: TRBJ2-7; V gene: TRBV27; D gene: TRBD1; clone size: .; CDR3 protein: CASSLADRDTYEQYF; CDR3 DNA: TGTGCCAGCAGTTTAGCGGACAGGGATACCTACGAGCAGTACTTC
J gene: TRBJ2-7; V gene: TRBV7-2; D gene: TRBD2; clone size: few; CDR3 protein: CASSQRIAGGYEQYF; CDR3 DNA: TGTGCCAGCAGCCAAAGGATAGCGGGAGGGTACGAGCAGTACTTC
J gene: TRBJ2-7; V gene: TRBV7-2; D gene: .; clone size: .; CDR3 protein: CASSINLGVRGEQYF; CDR3 DNA: TGTGCCAGCAGCATCAATCTCGGGGTTCGCGGAGAGCAGTACTTC
J gene: TRBJ2-1; V gene: TRBV6-5; D gene: .; clone size: .; CDR3 protein: CASRAYNEQFF; CDR3 DNA: TGTGCCAGCAGAGCATACAATGAGCAGTTCTTC
J gene: TRBJ2-1; V gene: TRBV27; D gene: TRBD1; clone size: .; CDR3 protein: CASSFVDRAGRQFF; CDR3 DNA: TGTGCCAGCAGTTTCGTAGACAGGGCCGGTCGGCAGTTCTTC
J gene: TRBJ2-7; V gene: TRBV5-3; D gene: TRBD1; clone size: .; CDR3 protein: CARSLTGTVSYEQYF; CDR3 DNA: TGTGCCAGAAGCCTAACCGGGACAGTCTCCTACGAGCAGTACTTC
J gene: TRBJ1-1; V gene: TRBV28; D gene: TRBD1; clone size: .; CDR3 protein: CASTGGYFEAFF; CDR3 DNA: TGTGCCAGTACAGGGGGCTATTTCGAAGCTTTCTTT
J gene: TRBJ2-5; V gene: TRBV7-7; D gene: .; clone size: .; CDR3 protein: CASSLAEFTGHQETQYF; CDR3 DNA: TGTGCTAGCAGCTTAGCAGAGTTTACAGGACACCAAGAGACCCAGTACTTC
J gene: TRBJ1-5; V gene: TRBV19; D gene: .; clone size: .; CDR3 protein: CASSIVGTPPRNQPQHF; CDR3 DNA: TGTGCCAGTAGTATAGTAGGGACACCCCCTAGGAATCAGCCCCAGCATTTT
J gene: TRBJ2-3; V gene: TRBV6-5; D gene: TRBD2; clone size: .; CDR3 protein: CASKRQRGFKDTQYF; CDR3 DNA: TGTGCCAGCAAAAGACAGCGGGGTTTTAAGGATACGCAGTATTTT
J gene: TRBJ2-7; V gene: TRBV5-8; D gene: TRBD1; clone size: .; CDR3 protein: CASSFRDRHYEQYF; CDR3 DNA: TGTGCCAGCAGCTTCCGGGACAGGCACTACGAGCAGTACTTC
J gene: TRBJ2-3; V gene: TRBV24-1; D gene: .; clone size: .; CDR3 protein: CATSDFSDSGTDTQYF; CDR3 DNA: TGTGCCACCAGTGATTTCAGCGACTCAGGGACAGATACGCAGTATTTT
J gene: TRBJ2-3; V gene: TRBV18; D gene: TRBD2; clone size: .; CDR3 protein: CASSPQGGPPDTQYF; CDR3 DNA: TGTGCCAGCTCACCACAGGGAGGGCCTCCAGATACGCAGTATTTT
J gene: TRBJ1-6; V gene: TRBV29-1; D gene: TRBD1; clone size: .; CDR3 protein: CSVAGTEDSPLHF; CDR3 DNA: TGCAGCGTTGCCGGGACAGAGGATTCACCCCTCCACTTT
J gene: TRBJ2-5; V gene: TRBV28; D gene: TRBD2; clone size: .; CDR3 protein: CASSFWVSGGQETQYF; CDR3 DNA: TGTGCCAGCAGTTTTTGGGTTAGCGGGGGCCAAGAGACCCAGTACTTC
J gene: TRBJ2-2; V gene: TRBV5-4; D gene: .; clone size: .; CDR3 protein: CASSLRDTNTGELFF; CDR3 DNA: TGTGCCAGCAGCTTAAGGGACACTAACACCGGGGAGCTGTTTTTT
J gene: TRBJ1-5; V gene: TRBV19; D gene: .; clone size: .; CDR3 protein: CASSIPQNSNQPQHF; CDR3 DNA: TGTGCCAGTAGTATCCCACAAAATAGCAATCAGCCCCAGCATTTT
J gene: TRBJ2-7; V gene: TRBV19; D gene: TRBD2; clone size: .; CDR3 protein: CASSSGSSYEQYF; CDR3 DNA: TGTGCCAGTAGCAGCGGGAGCTCCTACGAGCAGTACTTC
J gene: TRBJ2-3; V gene: TRBV19; D gene: .; clone size: .; CDR3 protein: CASSIRAGRTDTQYF; CDR3 DNA: TGTGCCAGTAGTATAAGAGCGGGTCGCACAGATACGCAGTATTTT
J gene: TRBJ1-1; V gene: TRBV12-3/TRBV12-4; D gene: .; clone size: .; CDR3 protein: CASSLGPNTEAFF; CDR3 DNA: TGTGCCAGCAGTTTAGGGCCGAACACTGAAGCTTTCTTT
J gene: TRBJ2-1; V gene: TRBV5-1; D gene: .; clone size: .; CDR3 protein: CASSLFAAGNEQFF; CDR3 DNA: TGCGCCAGCAGCTTGTTCGCCGCGGGAAATGAGCAGTTCTTC
J gene: TRBJ1-2; V gene: TRBV27; D gene: .; clone size: .; CDR3 protein: CASSFLDRSNYGYTF; CDR3 DNA: TGTGCCAGCAGTTTCTTAGACAGGTCGAACTATGGCTACACCTTC
J gene: TRBJ2-5; V gene: TRBV25-1; D gene: .; clone size: .; CDR3 protein: CASSPLAETQYF; CDR3 DNA: TGTGCCAGCAGTCCTCTAGCAGAGACCCAGTACTTC
J gene: TRBJ2-1; V gene: TRBV7-9; D gene: .; clone size: .; CDR3 protein: CASSLAGGTNEQFF; CDR3 DNA: TGTGCCAGCAGCTTAGCGGGAGGTACGAATGAGCAGTTCTTC
J gene: TRBJ2-7; V gene: TRBV27; D gene: TRBD2; clone size: .; CDR3 protein: CASSFQREPYEQYF; CDR3 DNA: TGTGCCAGCAGTTTCCAGCGGGAGCCCTACGAGCAGTACTTC
J gene: TRBJ1-2; V gene: TRBV2; D gene: .; clone size: .; CDR3 protein: CASSVRRGGYTF; CDR3 DNA: TGTGCCAGCAGTGTTCGGAGGGGTGGCTACACCTTC
J gene: TRBJ2-1; V gene: TRBV29-1; D gene: TRBD2; clone size: .; CDR3 protein: CSVDPGRSGRNNEQFF; CDR3 DNA: TGCAGCGTTGACCCGGGGCGTAGCGGGAGGAACAATGAGCAGTTCTTC
J gene: TRBJ2-7; V gene: TRBV27; D gene: .; clone size: .; CDR3 protein: CASKHGEGPPHEQYF; CDR3 DNA: TGTGCCAGCAAACATGGTGAGGGCCCTCCCCACGAGCAGTACTTC
J gene: TRBJ2-3; V gene: TRBV5-4; D gene: TRBD2; clone size: .; CDR3 protein: CASSLKAGANTDTQYF; CDR3 DNA: TGTGCCAGCAGCTTGAAGGCGGGAGCCAACACAGATACGCAGTATTTT
J gene: TRBJ1-1; V gene: TRBV19; D gene: .; clone size: once; CDR3 protein: CASSISRTEAFF; CDR3 DNA: TGTGCCAGTAGTATATCCCGGACTGAAGCTTTCTTT
J gene: TRBJ2-2; V gene: TRBV15; D gene: .; clone size: .; CDR3 protein: CATSSLALDTGELFF; CDR3 DNA: TGTGCCACCAGCAGTCTAGCGCTCGACACCGGGGAGCTGTTTTTT
J gene: TRBJ1-1; V gene: TRBV7-9; D gene: TRBD1; clone size: .; CDR3 protein: CASTRDSLGETEAFF; CDR3 DNA: TGTGCCAGCACCCGGGACAGCCTAGGGGAAACTGAAGCTTTCTTT
J gene: TRBJ1-2; V gene: TRBV3-1/TRBV3-2; D gene: .; clone size: .; CDR3 protein: CASSPDRRGYTF; CDR3 DNA: TGTGCCAGCAGCCCCGACAGGCGGGGCTACACCTTC
J gene: TRBJ2-3; V gene: TRBV5-7; D gene: .; clone size: .; CDR3 protein: CASSLPVTDTQYF; CDR3 DNA: TGTGCCAGCAGCTTGCCAGTCACAGATACGCAGTATTTT
J gene: TRBJ1-3; V gene: TRBV28; D gene: .; clone size: once; CDR3 protein: CASSSLYGVGNTIYF; CDR3 DNA: TGTGCCAGCAGTTCCCTCTACGGAGTAGGAAACACCATATATTTT
J gene: TRBJ1-2; V gene: TRBV12-3/TRBV12-4; D gene: TRBD1; clone size: .; CDR3 protein: CASTRQGFGYTF; CDR3 DNA: TGTGCCAGCACCAGACAGGGATTTGGCTACACCTTC
J gene: TRBJ1-1; V gene: TRBV18; D gene: .; clone size: .; CDR3 protein: CASSKSRGEAFF; CDR3 DNA: TGTGCCAGCTCCAAATCTAGGGGCGAAGCTTTCTTT
J gene: TRBJ2-5; V gene: TRBV7-8; D gene: TRBD2; clone size: few; CDR3 protein: CASSLGLAGETQYF; CDR3 DNA: TGTGCCAGCAGCTTGGGACTAGCCGGCGAGACCCAGTACTTC
J gene: TRBJ2-2; V gene: TRBV5-1; D gene: TRBD2; clone size: .; CDR3 protein: CASSPGTSDRELFF; CDR3 DNA: TGCGCCAGCAGCCCCGGCACTAGCGACAGGGAGCTGTTTTTT
J gene: TRBJ2-2; V gene: TRBV5-4; D gene: TRBD2; clone size: .; CDR3 protein: CASSGGGLAGVTGELFF; CDR3 DNA: TGTGCCAGCAGCGGAGGCGGTCTAGCGGGAGTAACCGGGGAGCTGTTTTTT
J gene: TRBJ2-7; V gene: TRBV30; D gene: TRBD2; clone size: .; CDR3 protein: CAWSSKPGLARSYEQYF; CDR3 DNA: TGTGCCTGGAGTTCGAAACCGGGACTAGCGAGGTCCTACGAGCAGTACTTC
J gene: TRBJ2-2; V gene: TRBV5-1; D gene: TRBD2; clone size: .; CDR3 protein: CASSFLAGVGTGELFF; CDR3 DNA: TGCGCCAGCAGCTTTCTAGCGGGAGTGGGAACCGGGGAGCTGTTTTTT
J gene: TRBJ2-5; V gene: TRBV7-3; D gene: .; clone size: .; CDR3 protein: CASSPAGPGSYQETQYF; CDR3 DNA: TGTGCCAGCAGCCCTGCCGGCCCCGGGAGTTACCAAGAGACCCAGTACTTC
J gene: TRBJ1-1; V gene: TRBV7-9; D gene: .; clone size: .; CDR3 protein: CATGTVGPNTEAFF; CDR3 DNA: TGTGCCACAGGAACGGTGGGGCCTAACACTGAAGCTTTCTTT
J gene: TRBJ2-1; V gene: TRBV15; D gene: .; clone size: .; CDR3 protein: CATRTGSSYNEQFF; CDR3 DNA: TGTGCCACCAGGACGGGGAGCTCCTACAATGAGCAGTTCTTC
J gene: TRBJ2-7; V gene: TRBV29-1; D gene: .; clone size: .; CDR3 protein: CSVAGNEQYF; CDR3 DNA: TGCAGCGTTGCCGGGAACGAGCAGTACTTC
J gene: TRBJ2-3; V gene: TRBV18; D gene: TRBD1; clone size: .; CDR3 protein: CASSPLGQGAADTQYF; CDR3 DNA: TGTGCCAGCTCACCCTTGGGACAGGGGGCAGCCGATACGCAGTATTTT
J gene: TRBJ2-1; V gene: TRBV7-2; D gene: TRBD2; clone size: few; CDR3 protein: CASSLEGTSGRFYNEQFF; CDR3 DNA: TGTGCCAGCAGCTTAGAGGGGACTAGCGGGAGATTCTACAATGAGCAGTTCTTC
J gene: TRBJ2-3; V gene: TRBV27; D gene: .; clone size: .; CDR3 protein: CASSFLVRTADTQYF; CDR3 DNA: TGTGCCAGCAGTTTCTTGGTTCGTACAGCAGATACGCAGTATTTT
J gene: TRBJ2-7; V gene: TRBV10-3; D gene: .; clone size: .; CDR3 protein: CAISERQGSSYEQYF; CDR3 DNA: TGTGCCATCAGTGAGCGTCAGGGAAGTTCCTACGAGCAGTACTTC